This TCR beta chain was documented in a study of blood T cell repertoires in COVID-19. Turning to this clone: Other DNA sequences of this sample code for an identical CDR3.

CDR3 length equals 14 residues. Germline CDR1 reads SQVTM; CDR2 reads ANQGSEA. V lost 0 bases to trimming and J lost 4 bases; unmatched junction nucleotides: 2. Only in-frame clones appear in the TCRdb table, and some are missing; sequencing was by immunoSEQ multiplex PCR. This sample has approximately 460,000 clones, with 85% to 90% found just once. The chain employs TRBV29-1 and TRBJ2-7, with 11 bases lining up with TRBD1. The sample comprised peripheral blood. This clonotype originated in a man between 18 and 35 years old with COVID-19, enrolled during active disease. The CDR3 is CSVEEGTGGYEQYF. The CDR3 DNA follows: TGCAGCGTTGAAGAAGGGACAGGGGGTTACGAGCAGTACTTC.